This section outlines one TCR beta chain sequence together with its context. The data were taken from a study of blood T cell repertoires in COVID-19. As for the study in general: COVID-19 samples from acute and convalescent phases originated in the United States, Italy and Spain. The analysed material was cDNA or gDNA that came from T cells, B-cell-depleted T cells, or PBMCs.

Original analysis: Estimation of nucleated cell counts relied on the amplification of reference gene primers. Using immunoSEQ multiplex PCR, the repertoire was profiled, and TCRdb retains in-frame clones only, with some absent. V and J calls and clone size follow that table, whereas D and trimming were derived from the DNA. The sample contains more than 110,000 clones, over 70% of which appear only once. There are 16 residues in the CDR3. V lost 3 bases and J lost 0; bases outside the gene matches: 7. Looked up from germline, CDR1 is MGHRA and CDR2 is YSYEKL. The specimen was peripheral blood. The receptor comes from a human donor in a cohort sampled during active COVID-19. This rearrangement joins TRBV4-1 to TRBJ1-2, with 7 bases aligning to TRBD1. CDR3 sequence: CASSHLWTGSNYGYTF. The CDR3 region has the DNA TGCGCCAGCAGCCACTTGTGGACAGGATCTAACTATGGCTACACCTTC.